Detailed here is one TCR beta chain. The target antigen is unknown. The junction had 1 base not matched to a gene; V was cut back by 3 bases and J by 3 bases. Germline CDR1 and CDR2: SQVTM and ANQGSEA. The CDR3 extends over 13 amino acids. This entry comes from a study of CD8 T cells in Susac syndrome. Study conclusions and caveats: The study recognized that its TCR sequencing and HLA analysis covered a relatively small number of individuals.

Treatment-naive patients with stable or active relapsing-remitting disease were the multiple sclerosis controls. RNA totalling about 0.5 to 1 ug underwent reverse transcription with random hexamers. MiXCR, run by TCRdb on the immunoSEQ multiplex PCR reads, gives a single entry per CDR3 protein. The profile covers 250,000 to 350,000 distinct CDR3 sequences, with about 85% appearing a single time and about 0.11% taken by the ten largest. This TCR was sampled from a human donor with multiple sclerosis. Sequencing was done on a sample of CD8+ T cells from PBMCs. The chain joins TRBV29-1 to TRBJ1-5; 8 nucleotides match TRBD1. CDR3 DNA sequence: TGCAGCGTTGAGGACAGGGACAATCAGCCCCAGCATTTT. Translated: CSVEDRDNQPQHF.